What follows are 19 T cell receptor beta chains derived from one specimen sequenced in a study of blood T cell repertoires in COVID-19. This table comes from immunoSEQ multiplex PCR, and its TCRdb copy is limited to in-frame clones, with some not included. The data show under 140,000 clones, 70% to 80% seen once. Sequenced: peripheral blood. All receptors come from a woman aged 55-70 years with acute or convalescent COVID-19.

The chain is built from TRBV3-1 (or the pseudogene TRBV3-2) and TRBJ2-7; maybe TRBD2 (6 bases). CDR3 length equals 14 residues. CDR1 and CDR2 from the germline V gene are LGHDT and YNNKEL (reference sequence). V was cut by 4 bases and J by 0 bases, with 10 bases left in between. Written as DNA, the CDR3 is TGTGCCAGCAGCCTTAGCGGAAGCTCCTACGAGCAGTACTTC. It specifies CASSLSGSSYEQYF.

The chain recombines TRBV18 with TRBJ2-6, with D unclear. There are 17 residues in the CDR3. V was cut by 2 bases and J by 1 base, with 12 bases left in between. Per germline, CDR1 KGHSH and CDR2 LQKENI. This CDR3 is CASSPLNAQSGANVLTF. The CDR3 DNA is TGTGCCAGCTCACCATTGAATGCGCAATCTGGGGCCAACGTCCTGACTTTC.

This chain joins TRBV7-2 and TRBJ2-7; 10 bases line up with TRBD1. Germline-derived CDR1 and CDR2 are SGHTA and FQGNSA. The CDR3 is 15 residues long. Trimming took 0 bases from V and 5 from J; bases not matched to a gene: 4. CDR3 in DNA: TGTGCCAGCAGCTTAGCTGGGACAGGGGTCCACGAGCAGTACTTC. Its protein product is CASSLAGTGVHEQYF.

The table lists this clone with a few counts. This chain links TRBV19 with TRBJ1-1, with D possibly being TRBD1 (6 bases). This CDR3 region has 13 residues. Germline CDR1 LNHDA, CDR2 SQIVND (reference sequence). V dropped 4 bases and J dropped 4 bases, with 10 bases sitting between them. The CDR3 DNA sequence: TGTGCCAGTAGTAAGGCAGGGGTCACTGAAGCTTTCTTT. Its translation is CASSKAGVTEAFF.

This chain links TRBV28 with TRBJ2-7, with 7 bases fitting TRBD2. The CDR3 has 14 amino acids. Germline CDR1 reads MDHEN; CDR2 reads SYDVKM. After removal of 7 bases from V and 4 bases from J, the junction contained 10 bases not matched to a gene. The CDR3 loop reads CASTLAERIYEQYF. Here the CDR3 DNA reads TGTGCCAGCACTCTAGCGGAACGTATATACGAGCAGTACTTC. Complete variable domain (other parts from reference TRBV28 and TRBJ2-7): DVKVTQSSRYLVKRTGEKVFLECVQDMDHENMFWYRQDPGLGLRLIYFSYDVKMKEKGDIPEGYSVSREKKERFSLILESASTNQTSMYLCASTLAERIYEQYFGPGTRLTVT.

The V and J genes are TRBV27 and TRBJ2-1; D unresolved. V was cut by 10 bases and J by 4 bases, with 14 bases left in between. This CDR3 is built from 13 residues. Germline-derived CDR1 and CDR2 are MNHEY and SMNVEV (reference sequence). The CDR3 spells CATRDPGYNEQFF. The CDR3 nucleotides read TGTGCCACCCGAGACCCAGGTTACAATGAGCAGTTCTTC.

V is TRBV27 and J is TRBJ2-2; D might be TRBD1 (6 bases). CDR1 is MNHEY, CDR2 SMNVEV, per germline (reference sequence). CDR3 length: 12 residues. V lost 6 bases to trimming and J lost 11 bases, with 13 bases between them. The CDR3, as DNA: TGTGCCAGCAGCCAGGGGTTAAGAGAGCTGTTTTTT. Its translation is CASSQGLRELFF.

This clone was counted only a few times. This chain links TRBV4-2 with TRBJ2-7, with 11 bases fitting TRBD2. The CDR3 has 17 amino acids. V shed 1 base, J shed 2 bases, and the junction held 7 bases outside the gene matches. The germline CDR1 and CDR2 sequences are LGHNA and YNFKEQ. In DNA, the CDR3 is TGTGCCAGCAGCCAAGGCCCTAGCGGGGGGACCCCCTACGAGCAGTACTTC. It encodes CASSQGPSGGTPYEQYF.

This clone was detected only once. The CDR3 here is CASSRDKEAFF. As DNA, the CDR3 is TGTGCCAGTTCCAGGGACAAAGAAGCTTTCTTT. V is TRBV6-5 and J is TRBJ1-1; possible D gene TRBD1, 6 bases. The CDR3 totals 11 residues. Deletions cut 9 bases from V and 8 bases from J, with 13 bases between. Germline V gene lookup returns CDR1 MNHEY and CDR2 SVGAGI.

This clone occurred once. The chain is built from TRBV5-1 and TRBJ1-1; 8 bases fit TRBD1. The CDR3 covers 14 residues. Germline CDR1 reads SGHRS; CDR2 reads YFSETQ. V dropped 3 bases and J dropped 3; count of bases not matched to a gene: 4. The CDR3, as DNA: TGCGCCAGCAGCTCCAGGGGGCAGGACACTGAAGCTTTCTTT. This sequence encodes CASSSRGQDTEAFF.

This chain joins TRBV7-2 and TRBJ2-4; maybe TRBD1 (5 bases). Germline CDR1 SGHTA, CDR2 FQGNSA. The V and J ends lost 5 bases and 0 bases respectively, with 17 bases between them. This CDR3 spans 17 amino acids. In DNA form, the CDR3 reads TGTGCCAGCAGCCCGGACACTTCCAACCTAGCCAAAAACATTCAGTACTTC. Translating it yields CASSPDTSNLAKNIQYF. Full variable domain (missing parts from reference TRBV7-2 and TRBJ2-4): GAGVSQSPSNKVTEKGKDVELRCDPISGHTALYWYRQSLGQGLEFLIYFQGNSAPDKSGLPSDRFSAERTGGSVSTLTIQRTQQEDSAVYLCASSPDTSNLAKNIQYFGAGTRLSVL.

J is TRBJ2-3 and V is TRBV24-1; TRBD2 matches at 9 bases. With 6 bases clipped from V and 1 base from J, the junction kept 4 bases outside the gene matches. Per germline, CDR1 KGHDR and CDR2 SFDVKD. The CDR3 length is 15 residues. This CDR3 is CATSRRTSGTDTQYF. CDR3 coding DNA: TGTGCCACCAGTAGACGGACTAGCGGCACAGATACGCAGTATTTT.

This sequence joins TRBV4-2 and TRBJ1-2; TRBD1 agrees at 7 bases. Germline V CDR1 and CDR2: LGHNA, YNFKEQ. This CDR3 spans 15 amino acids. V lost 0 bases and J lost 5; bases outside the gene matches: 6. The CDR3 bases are TGTGCCAGCAGCCAAGACTGGACAGGTCTTTATGGCTACACCTTC. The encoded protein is CASSQDWTGLYGYTF.

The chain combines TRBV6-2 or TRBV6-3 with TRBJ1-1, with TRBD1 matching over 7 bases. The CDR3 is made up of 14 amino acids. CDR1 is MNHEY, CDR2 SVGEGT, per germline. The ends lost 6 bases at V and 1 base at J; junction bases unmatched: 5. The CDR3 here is CASSSNRGNTEAFF. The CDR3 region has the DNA TGTGCCAGCAGCTCAAACAGGGGGAACACTGAAGCTTTCTTT.

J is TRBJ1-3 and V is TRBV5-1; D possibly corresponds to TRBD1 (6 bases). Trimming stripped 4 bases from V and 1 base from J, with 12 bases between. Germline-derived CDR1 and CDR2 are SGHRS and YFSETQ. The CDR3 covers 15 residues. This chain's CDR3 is CASSPQQGSGNTIYF. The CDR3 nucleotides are TGCGCCAGCAGCCCACAACAGGGTTCTGGAAACACCATATATTTT.

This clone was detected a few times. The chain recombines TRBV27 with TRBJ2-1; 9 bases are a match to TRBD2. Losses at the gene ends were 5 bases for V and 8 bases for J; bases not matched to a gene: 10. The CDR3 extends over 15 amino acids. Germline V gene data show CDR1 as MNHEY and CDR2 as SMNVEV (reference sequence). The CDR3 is CASSRGGTSLDEQFF. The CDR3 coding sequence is TGTGCCAGCAGTAGAGGGGGGACTAGCTTGGATGAGCAGTTCTTC.

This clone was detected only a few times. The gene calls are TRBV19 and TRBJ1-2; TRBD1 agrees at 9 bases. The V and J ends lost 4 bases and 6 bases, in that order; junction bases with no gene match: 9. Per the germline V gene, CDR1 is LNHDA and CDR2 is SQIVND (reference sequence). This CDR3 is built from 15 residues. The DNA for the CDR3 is TGTGCCAGTAGTACCCGGGACAGGGATTCCAATGGCTACACCTTC. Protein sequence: CASSTRDRDSNGYTF.

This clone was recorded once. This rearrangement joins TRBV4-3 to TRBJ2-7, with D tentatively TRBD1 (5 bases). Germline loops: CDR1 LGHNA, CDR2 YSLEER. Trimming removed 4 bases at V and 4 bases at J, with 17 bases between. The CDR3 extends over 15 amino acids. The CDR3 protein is CASSRTLDSYYEQYF. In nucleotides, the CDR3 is TGCGCCAGCAGCCGAACCCTCGACAGTTATTACGAGCAGTACTTC.

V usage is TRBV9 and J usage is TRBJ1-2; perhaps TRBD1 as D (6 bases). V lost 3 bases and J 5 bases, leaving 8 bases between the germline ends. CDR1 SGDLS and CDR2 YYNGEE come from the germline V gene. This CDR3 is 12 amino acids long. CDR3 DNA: TGTGCCAGCAGCGAACAGGGATATGGCTACACCTTC. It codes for CASSEQGYGYTF.